The source of this T cell receptor (beta chain) is a study of shared clonotypes between healthy human individuals. Profiling relied on immunoSEQ multiplex PCR, and the TCRdb table lists in-frame clones only, not all of them. This table has about 2.4 million clones, approximately 94% appearing once. The CDR3 has 13 residues. Per the germline V gene, CDR1 is SNHLY and CDR2 is FYNNEI. V lost 4 bases and J lost 4, with 9 bases in between. The V call is TRBV2, the J call TRBJ2-3, with TRBD2 as a possible D gene (6 bases). Material for sequencing was naive CD4+ T cells from PBMCs. The subset is: CD45RA+ positively selected. The sequence was obtained from a man younger than 35 in good health. Some clones in this sample may be carry-over from other donors' samples. This chain's CDR3 is CASSARGADTQYF. The CDR3 region has the DNA TGTGCCAGCAGTGCGCGGGGTGCAGATACGCAGTATTTT.